The rows below give T cell receptor beta chains drawn from one sample of a study of blood T cell repertoires in COVID-19. Assay used: immunoSEQ multiplex PCR; TCRdb lists only in-frame clones, some missing. Among about 360,000 clones, approximately 86% were seen once, and the ten largest hold 7.1%. Sequenced sample: peripheral blood. The receptors derive from an older woman with COVID-19, enrolled during active disease. Each CDR3 is given with its conserved first and last residue. The D gene is left open where the match is weak. Expanded clones get a size class; other rows say once, few or many, or leave the size out.

V gene	J gene	clone size	D gene	CDR3 protein	CDR3 DNA
TRBV19	TRBJ2-7	.	TRBD2	CASSLPWGGSDEQYF	TGTGCCAGTAGTCTTCCTTGGGGAGGGAGCGACGAGCAGTACTTC
TRBV5-1	TRBJ1-3	.	.	CASSPLVVGLSSGNTIYF	TGCGCCAGCAGCCCCCTGGTGGTCGGACTCAGCTCTGGAAACACCATATATTTT
TRBV7-8	TRBJ2-3	.	TRBD2	CASSLGPGTSGADTQYF	TGTGCCAGCAGCTTAGGGCCTGGGACTAGCGGCGCAGATACGCAGTATTTT
TRBV4-1	TRBJ2-7	.	TRBD1	CASSLLTTGQPYEQYF	TGCGCCAGCAGCCTCCTAACGACAGGGCAACCCTACGAGCAGTACTTC
TRBV5-6	TRBJ1-4	.	TRBD1	CASSATRQGEREKLFF	TGTGCCAGCAGCGCCACACGACAGGGGGAGAGGGAAAAACTGTTTTTT
TRBV3-1/TRBV3-2	TRBJ1-5	.	TRBD1	CASSPTGGPSQPQHF	TGTGCCAGCAGCCCTACAGGGGGTCCAAGTCAGCCCCAGCATTTT
TRBV7-9	TRBJ2-2	.	.	CASNPVRGSNTGELFF	TGTGCCAGCAACCCGGTTCGGGGTTCGAACACCGGGGAGCTGTTTTTT
TRBV4-3	TRBJ2-2	.	.	CASSQPAAGVTGELFF	TGCGCCAGCAGCCAACCCGCGGCAGGGGTCACCGGGGAGCTGTTTTTT
TRBV5-1	TRBJ1-2	once	.	CASSLESGGFYGYTF	TGCGCCAGCAGCTTGGAGTCGGGGGGCTTCTATGGCTACACCTTC
TRBV11-3	TRBJ2-1	.	TRBD2	CASTWGSGGPSWNEQFF	TGTGCCAGCACCTGGGGTAGCGGGGGCCCCTCGTGGAATGAGCAGTTCTTC
TRBV12-3/TRBV12-4	TRBJ1-1	.	.	CASSYAAGLESFF	TGTGCCAGCAGCTACGCCGCGGGACTGGAGTCTTTCTTT
TRBV11-2	TRBJ2-1	.	.	CASSLVGVNEQFF	TGTGCCAGCAGCTTAGTAGGGGTGAATGAGCAGTTCTTC
TRBV19	TRBJ2-7	.	TRBD1	CASSISQGDYEQYF	TGTGCCAGTAGTATATCACAGGGGGACTACGAGCAGTACTTC
TRBV28	TRBJ1-2	.	TRBD1	CASISPGQSNYGYTF	TGTGCCAGCATTTCACCGGGACAGAGTAACTATGGCTACACCTTC
TRBV11-2	TRBJ2-1	.	.	CASSQRQGKFF	TGTGCCAGCAGCCAACGTCAGGGAAAGTTCTTC
TRBV5-1	TRBJ1-1	.	TRBD1	CASYPDRVTIEAFF	TGCGCCAGCTACCCTGACAGGGTTACGATTGAAGCTTTCTTT
TRBV7-3	TRBJ1-1	few	TRBD1	CASSPGQGNEAFF	TGTGCCAGCAGCCCGGGACAGGGTAATGAAGCTTTCTTT
TRBV5-1	TRBJ1-2	.	TRBD1	CASSPGQASYGYTF	TGCGCCAGCAGCCCGGGACAGGCATCCTATGGCTACACCTTC
TRBV30	TRBJ1-3	.	TRBD1	CAWARGSSSGNTIYF	TGTGCCTGGGCCAGGGGGTCCAGCTCTGGAAACACCATATATTTT
TRBV4-2	TRBJ1-1	.	.	CASSQEGGWRNTEAFF	TGTGCCAGCAGCCAAGAGGGAGGTTGGAGGAACACTGAAGCTTTCTTT
TRBV5-5	TRBJ2-5	.	TRBD1	CASQGQVKETQYF	TGTGCCAGCCAGGGACAGGTAAAAGAGACCCAGTACTTC
TRBV5-1	TRBJ2-2	.	TRBD1	CASSSIKVTGGTGELFF	TGCGCCAGCAGCTCTATAAAAGTGACAGGGGGGACCGGGGAGCTGTTTTTT
TRBV30	TRBJ2-7	.	.	CAWSGDYEQYF	TGTGCCTGGAGCGGAGACTACGAGCAGTACTTC
TRBV18	TRBJ1-2	.	.	CASSPAAVPYGYTF	TGTGCCAGCTCACCGGCGGCGGTCCCATATGGCTACACCTTC
TRBV11-3	TRBJ2-7	.	TRBD1	CASSLQTGAYEQYF	TGTGCCAGCAGCTTACAGACAGGGGCCTACGAGCAGTACTTC
TRBV18	TRBJ1-3	.	.	CASSSPGNTIYF	TGTGCCAGCTCTTCTCCCGGAAACACCATATATTTT